The rows below give T cell receptor beta chains drawn from one sample of a study of T cells after yellow fever vaccination. TCRdb itself ran the 5' RACE reads through MiXCR, one entry per CDR3 protein. This sample carries roughly 300,000 distinct CDR3 sequences, roughly 8% of them seen once, and the ten largest clones take approximately 15%. This material consisted of PBMCs, taken more than 35 days after the first yellow fever vaccination. These receptors were collected from a man aged 18 to 29 who received the YFV17D yellow fever vaccine. CDR3s include the opening cysteine and the closing phenylalanine or tryptophan. A D gene is named only where the DNA matches it firmly. Clone size is given for some rows only: seen once, a few or many times, or a class if the clone is expanded.

14 few TRBD1 TRBJ1-1 TRBV5-1 CASSLGTDNTEAFF TGCGCCAGCAGCTTAGGGACAGATAACACTGAAGCTTTCTTT
12 few TRBD1 TRBJ1-6 TRBV12-3/TRBV12-4 CASTTGDSPLHF TGTGCCAGTACTACAGGGGATTCACCCCTCCACTTT
15 many TRBD1 TRBJ1-3 TRBV12-3/TRBV12-4 CASSTTGGSGNTIYF TGTGCCAGCAGTACCACAGGGGGCTCTGGAAACACCATATATTTT
15 . TRBD1 TRBJ2-4 TRBV6-2/TRBV6-3 CASRDTGQGYRIQYF TGTGCCAGCAGGGATACGGGACAGGGGTATCGCATTCAGTACTTC
13 . . TRBJ2-7 TRBV6-1 CASSIGPFYEQYF TGTGCCAGCAGTATAGGACCGTTCTACGAGCAGTACTTC
15 many TRBD1 TRBJ2-7 TRBV27 CASSTHGTEKYEQYF TGTGCCAGCAGTACTCATGGGACAGAAAAGTACGAGCAGTACTTC
16 many . TRBJ2-3 TRBV4-3 CASSQDPPQNGGTQYF TGCGCCAGCAGCCAAGATCCCCCGCAAAACGGTGGGACGCAGTATTTT
14 . . TRBJ2-3 TRBV11-2 CASSTGGSTDTQYF TGTGCCAGCAGCACCGGGGGTAGCACAGATACGCAGTATTTT
15 few . TRBJ1-2 TRBV7-2 CASSLDRVANYGYTF TGTGCCAGCAGCTTAGACAGGGTTGCCAACTATGGCTACACCTTC
13 . . TRBJ1-2 TRBV29-1 CSVENPGSYGYTF TGCAGCGTCGAGAATCCGGGCAGCTATGGCTACACCTTC
15 few . TRBJ2-3 TRBV27 CASSLSLLVADTQYF TGTGCCAGCAGTTTATCCCTATTGGTCGCAGATACGCAGTATTTT
16 few . TRBJ2-6 TRBV7-3 CASSPSSASGANVLTF TGTGCCAGCAGCCCCTCCAGTGCGTCTGGGGCCAACGTCCTGACTTTC
17 many TRBD2 TRBJ2-3 TRBV4-2 CASSLLTSGDQLDTQYF TGTGCCAGCAGCCTACTGACTAGCGGGGACCAATTGGATACGCAGTATTTT
13 . . TRBJ2-4 TRBV7-2 CASSLNAENIQYF TGTGCCAGCAGCTTAAATGCGGAAAACATTCAGTACTTC